These 28 T cell receptor beta chains were all obtained from the same sample, sequenced in a study of T-cell reconstitution after alpha-beta-depleted transplantation in children. Unique molecular identifiers were used to barcode this TCRbeta library. TCRdb called the PCR reads again in MiXCR, with one record for every CDR3 protein. The table has around 500,000 distinct CDR3 sequences, 20% to 25% seen once. Specimen: PBMCs, mostly from graft donor cells, collected 360 days after TCRalphabeta/CD19-depleted stem cell transplant. These receptor sequences come from a boy less than two years old who had a stem cell transplant for acute myeloid leukemia, so the T cells may come from the graft donor.

This chain connects TRBV3-1 to TRBJ2-1; 7 bases are a match to TRBD1. V was pared by 3 bases and J by 5 bases, with 4 bases of the junction left unmatched. CDR1 LGHDT and CDR2 YNNKEL come from the germline V gene (reference sequence). The CDR3 length is 14 residues. CDR3 amino acids: CASSHLQGNNEQFF. Here the CDR3 DNA reads TGTGCCAGCAGCCACTTACAGGGGAACAATGAGCAGTTCTTC.

The chain carries TRBV7-2 and TRBJ2-1; 9 bases line up with TRBD2. CDR1 is SGHTA, CDR2 FQGNSA, per germline. The CDR3 is 12 amino acids. V lost 4 bases to trimming and J lost 11 bases; unmatched junction nucleotides: 3. In DNA form, the CDR3 reads TGTGCCAGCAGCTCTAGCGGGGAGAAGCAGTTCTTC. Its translation: CASSSSGEKQFF.

The V call is TRBV29-1, the J call TRBJ1-1, with TRBD1 matching 7 bases. Unmatched junction bases numbered 15, after V lost 5 bases and J lost 3 bases. Germline values: CDR1 SQVTM, CDR2 ANQGSEA. The CDR3 contains 16 residues. Written as DNA, the CDR3 is TGCAGCGTTTCGGGCGATAGGGGGCGGCGGCACACTGAAGCTTTCTTT. This translates into CSVSGDRGRRHTEAFF.

This chain connects TRBV4-1 to TRBJ2-1; D not resolved. Germline CDR1 MGHRA, CDR2 YSYEKL. V shed 0 bases and J shed 3 bases, with 6 bases lying between them. The CDR3 is 14 amino acids. CDR3: CASSQDHDYNEQFF. For the CDR3, the DNA is TGCGCCAGCAGCCAAGATCACGACTACAATGAGCAGTTCTTC.

This clonotype was seen many times. The chain carries TRBV20-1 and TRBJ1-5; D not resolved. This CDR3 contains 12 residues. Trimming stripped 4 bases from V and 3 bases from J, with 7 bases between. CDR1 is DFQATT, CDR2 SNEGSKA, per germline (reference sequence). The CDR3 reads CSAIGNNQPQHF. The CDR3 DNA sequence: TGCAGTGCTATCGGGAACAATCAGCCCCAGCATTTT.

This clonotype occurred a few times. The V gene is TRBV20-1, the J gene TRBJ2-5, with D perhaps given as TRBD1 or TRBD2 (5 bases each). The length of the CDR3 is 11 residues. V lost 5 bases to trimming and J lost 5 bases, with 9 bases between them. The germline V gene has CDR1 DFQATT and CDR2 SNEGSKA (reference sequence). CDR3 coding DNA: TGCAGTGCTCGATGGGGGGAGACCCAGTACTTC. Protein product: CSARWGETQYF.

This clonotype was seen ten or more times. J is TRBJ1-5 and V is TRBV20-1; 8 bases match TRBD1. This CDR3 comprises 14 residues. Germline V lookup: CDR1 DFQATT, CDR2 SNEGSKA (reference sequence). The ends lost 3 bases at V and 9 bases at J; junction bases unmatched: 10. CDR3 protein: CSASADRGLSPQHF. As DNA, the CDR3 is TGCAGTGCTAGTGCAGACAGGGGCCTATCGCCCCAGCATTTT.

The table lists this clonotype with a few counts. The J gene is TRBJ1-5, the V gene TRBV7-9; tentatively, D is TRBD1 (5 bases). Germline lookup yields CDR1 SEHNR and CDR2 FQNEAQ (reference sequence). The ends were cut back, 5 bases at V and 3 bases at J, with 11 bases in the middle. There are 14 residues in the CDR3. The CDR3, as DNA: TGTGCCAGCAGCCTGGGACCGTACAATCAGCCCCAGCATTTT. Its translation: CASSLGPYNQPQHF.

The rearrangement uses TRBV9 and TRBJ2-5; TRBD2 aligns across 7 bases. Germline V gene lookup returns CDR1 SGDLS and CDR2 YYNGEE. The CDR3 is 15 residues long. Losses at the gene ends were 0 bases for V and 4 bases for J; bases not matched to a gene: 6. The CDR3 region has the DNA TGTGCCAGCAGCGTAGGATCTGGGGAGGGAGAGACCCAGTACTTC. The encoded protein is CASSVGSGEGETQYF.

This clonotype has a handful of counts. The chain employs TRBV27 and TRBJ2-5, with unresolved D. The CDR3 is 13 residues long. V lost 3 bases and J 5 bases, leaving 10 bases between the germline ends. Germline V gene sequence: CDR1 MNHEY, CDR2 SMNVEV (reference sequence). The DNA for the CDR3 is TGTGCCAGCAGTTTGGTATGGTTGGAGACCCAGTACTTC. Residues: CASSLVWLETQYF.

The chain carries TRBV10-3 and TRBJ2-5; 9 bases fit TRBD2. Trimming took 0 bases from V and 5 from J; bases not matched to a gene: 19. Germline V gene lookup returns CDR1 ENHRY and CDR2 SYGVKD. The CDR3 runs 20 residues. The CDR3 nucleotides are TGTGCCATCAGTGAGTCGGACCCCAGTCTAGCGGGACGCGGGGATGAGACCCAGTACTTC. Its protein product is CAISESDPSLAGRGDETQYF.

This clonotype has a count of ten or more. This chain connects TRBV5-1 to TRBJ2-1; D perhaps matches TRBD2 (6 bases). Trimming took 4 bases from V and 2 from J, leaving 19 bases between them. Germline-derived CDR1 and CDR2 are SGHRS and YFSETQ. The CDR3 runs 17 residues. This chain's CDR3 is CASSPAVVGGTYNEQFF. In DNA, the CDR3 is TGCGCCAGCAGCCCGGCGGTGGTGGGAGGAACCTACAATGAGCAGTTCTTC.

This clonotype was counted only a few times. The chain is built from TRBV20-1 and TRBJ2-7; 9 positions match TRBD2. Germline V lookup: CDR1 DFQATT, CDR2 SNEGSKA (reference sequence). The J segment lost 3 bases and the V segment lost 1 base, leaving 13 bases of the junction unmatched. The CDR3 contains 17 residues. Here the CDR3 DNA reads TGCAGTGCTAGAGCGGCGCGGGGGGGAGCCGGAGGCTACGAGCAGTACTTC. This encodes CSARAARGGAGGYEQYF.

The chain employs TRBV29-1 and TRBJ2-1, with 12 bases fitting TRBD2. The length of the CDR3 is 14 residues. The germline gives CDR1 SQVTM, CDR2 ANQGSEA. Trimming removed 6 bases from V and 7 bases from J; junction bases left unmatched: 7. The CDR3 DNA follows: TGCAGCGTCCCCCTAGCGGGGGGGACTAATGAGCAGTTCTTC. Protein: CSVPLAGGTNEQFF.

Only a few counts were recorded for this clonotype. The rearrangement joins TRBV9 to TRBJ1-2; D gene unclear. Germline V CDR1 and CDR2: SGDLS, YYNGEE. The V end lost 0 bases, the J end lost 6 bases, and 12 bases lay between the germline ends. The CDR3 contains 14 residues. The CDR3 DNA reads as TGTGCCAGCAGCGTAGATTCCAATTGGGATGGCTACACCTTC. Its translation is CASSVDSNWDGYTF.

This clonotype was seen many times. The CDR3 protein is CASSLELSPYEQYF. Here the CDR3 DNA reads TGTGCCAGCAGCTTAGAACTATCTCCCTACGAGCAGTACTTC. The genes are TRBV7-9 and TRBJ2-7; D remains ambiguous. CDR1 SEHNR and CDR2 FQNEAQ come from the germline V gene (reference sequence). The CDR3 sequence is 14 residues long. Trimming cost V 1 base and J 2 bases, with 9 bases left between them. The variable domain in full, completed from reference TRBV7-9 and TRBJ2-7, reads DTGVSQNPRHKITKRGQNVTFRCDPISEHNRLYWYRQTLGQGPEFLTYFQNEAQLEKSRLLSDRFSAERPKGSFSTLEIQRTEQGDSAMYLCASSLELSPYEQYFGPGTRLTVT.

The V and J genes are TRBV6-5 and TRBJ2-1; TRBD2 matches 7 bases. From germline, CDR1 is MNHEY and CDR2 SVGAGI. The CDR3 is 15 residues long. Unmatched junction bases numbered 3, after V lost 0 bases and J lost 4 bases. CDR3 sequence: CASSYSGGEYNEQFF. The CDR3 region has the DNA TGTGCCAGCAGTTACTCGGGGGGGGAGTACAATGAGCAGTTCTTC.

This clonotype has ten or more counts. This sequence joins TRBV20-1 and TRBJ2-1; the D gene is possibly TRBD1 (5 bases). The V end was cut by 4 bases, the J end by 1 base, with 17 bases between. Per the germline V gene, CDR1 is DFQATT and CDR2 is SNEGSKA (reference sequence). The CDR3 loop spans 16 amino acids. The CDR3 DNA reads TGCAGTGCTACTGAGACAGAAGCAAGGTCCTACAATGAGCAGTTCTTC. Protein product: CSATETEARSYNEQFF.

This clonotype was observed a few times. This chain links TRBV20-1 with TRBJ2-1, with 9 positions matching TRBD1. Unmatched junction bases numbered 8, after V lost 6 bases and J lost 5 bases. Germline V gene sequence: CDR1 DFQATT, CDR2 SNEGSKA (reference sequence). The CDR3 has 14 residues. The CDR3 sequence: CSASGTGTDNEQFF. CDR3 coding DNA: TGCAGTGCCTCCGGGACAGGGACCGACAATGAGCAGTTCTTC.

This clonotype came up many times. The rearrangement joins TRBV29-1 to TRBJ2-3, with 11 bases lining up with TRBD2. This CDR3 has 17 amino acids. Losses at the gene ends were 4 bases for V and 2 bases for J; bases not matched to a gene: 11. The germline CDR1 and CDR2 sequences are SQVTM and ANQGSEA. CDR3 region: CSVAEAGLAEVTDTQYF. For the CDR3, the DNA is TGCAGCGTTGCGGAAGCGGGACTAGCGGAGGTCACAGATACGCAGTATTTT.

Details on this clonotype: No conserved phenylalanine or tryptophan is present at the end of the CDR3, so a read error is the likely explanation. The chain carries TRBV20-1 and TRBJ2-1; no clear D. Trimming shortened V by 1 base and J by 0 bases, and 10 bases separated the two germline ends. The CDR3 consists of 15 residues. CDR1 and CDR2 (germline): DFQATT, SNEGSKA (reference sequence). CDR3 DNA sequence: TGCAGTGCTAGAGGATTGGCTAGCTCCTACAATGAGCAGTTCCTC. Encoded protein: CSARGLASSYNEQFL.

Many counts were recorded for this clonotype. V is TRBV5-1 and J is TRBJ2-5, with D tentatively TRBD1 (6 bases). V lost 4 bases to trimming and J lost 2 bases, with 15 bases between them. The CDR3 contains 15 residues. Germline lookup yields CDR1 SGHRS and CDR2 YFSETQ. The CDR3 DNA reads TGCGCCAGCAGCCCAGGGTGGACAGCACAAGAGACCCAGTACTTC. It encodes CASSPGWTAQETQYF. Supplemented by reference TRBV5-1 and TRBJ2-5, the full variable domain reads KAGVTQTPRYLIKTRGQQVTLSCSPISGHRSVSWYQQTPGQGLQFLFEYFSETQRNKGNFPGRFSGRQFSNSRSEMNVSTLELGDSALYLCASSPGWTAQETQYFGPGTRLLVL.

J is TRBJ1-5 and V is TRBV15, with 9 positions matching TRBD1. The CDR3 length is 15 residues. CDR1 and CDR2 (germline): LNHNV, YYDKDF (reference sequence). After removal of 6 bases from V and 4 bases from J, the junction contained 7 bases not matched to a gene. CDR3 loop: CATSIDRGKNQPQHF. CDR3 sequence (DNA): TGTGCCACCAGTATAGACAGGGGGAAAAATCAGCCCCAGCATTTT.

The chain uses TRBV11-1 and TRBJ1-1; D is unclear. Germline CDR1 reads SGHAT; CDR2 reads FQDESV (reference sequence). Trimming pared 2 bases from V and 5 bases from J, leaving 15 bases between. The CDR3 covers 15 residues. The CDR3 DNA is TGTGCCAGCAGCTTACGTTCGGGGTTGGAAACTGAAGCTTTCTTT. Its translation: CASSLRSGLETEAFF. The variable domain in full, with the rest retrieved from reference TRBV11-1 and TRBJ1-1, is EAEVAQSPRYKITEKSQAVAFWCDPISGHATLYWYRQILGQGPELLVQFQDESVVDDSQLPKDRFSAERLKGVDSTLKIQPAELGDSAMYLCASSLRSGLETEAFFGQGTRLTVV.

This clonotype was observed many times. The DNA of the CDR3 is TGCAGCGCACTGACAGGTTCCTACGAGCAGTACTTC. Its translation: CSALTGSYEQYF. The J gene is TRBJ2-7, the V gene TRBV29-1; maybe TRBD1 (6 bases). CDR3 length: 12 residues. From germline, CDR1 is SQVTM and CDR2 ANQGSEA. Trimming took 7 bases from V and 1 from J, leaving 11 bases between them.

This clonotype appeared a few times. CDR3 sequence (DNA): TGTGCCAGCAGCTTGAGCGGGGGGCCCTCCTACGAGCAGTACTTC. It yields the protein CASSLSGGPSYEQYF. This sequence joins TRBV7-3 and TRBJ2-7, with 9 bases fitting TRBD2. This CDR3 is 15 amino acids long. Unmatched junction bases numbered 3, after V lost 3 bases and J lost 0 bases. The germline V gene has CDR1 SGHTA and CDR2 FQGTGA.

This clonotype was seen a single time. The rearrangement joins TRBV7-9 to TRBJ2-5; TRBD2 matches at 11 bases. The germline V gene has CDR1 SEHNR and CDR2 FQNEAQ (reference sequence). This CDR3 has 17 amino acids. V was pared by 4 bases and J by 3 bases, with 10 bases of the junction left unmatched. CDR3 region: CASSSGLAVLGEETQYF. CDR3 nucleotides: TGTGCCAGCAGCTCGGGACTAGCGGTGCTGGGGGAAGAGACCCAGTACTTC. Drawing the rest from reference TRBV7-9 and TRBJ2-5, the complete variable domain is DTGVSQNPRHKITKRGQNVTFRCDPISEHNRLYWYRQTLGQGPEFLTYFQNEAQLEKSRLLSDRFSAERPKGSFSTLEIQRTEQGDSAMYLCASSSGLAVLGEETQYFGPGTRLLVL.

This clonotype has a count of ten or more. This sequence joins TRBV5-4 and TRBJ2-5, with 7 bases identical to TRBD1. Germline V gene data show CDR1 as SGHNT and CDR2 as YYREEE (reference sequence). V lost 3 bases and J lost 4; bases outside the gene matches: 18. The CDR3 loop spans 18 amino acids. The CDR3 DNA follows: TGTGCCAGCAGCTGGGGATGGCCGACAGGGATAACGGGAGAGACCCAGTACTTC. Translation gives CASSWGWPTGITGETQYF.